The 25 T cell receptor beta chains below come from one sample, sequenced in a study of blood T cell repertoires in COVID-19. Some clones are missing from TCRdb's copy, which holds only in-frame ones; the method was immunoSEQ multiplex PCR. The table lists 95,000 to 150,000 clones, around 87% of them singletons. The sequenced sample consisted of peripheral blood. All receptors come from a woman in her fifties or sixties with acute or convalescent COVID-19.

The chain has TRBV4-1 and TRBJ2-5; D not certain. Trimming shortened V by 2 bases and J by 5 bases, and 12 bases separated the two germline ends. Germline V gene lookup returns CDR1 MGHRA and CDR2 YSYEKL. The CDR3 spans 14 residues. The CDR3 sequence is CASSQHLAGETQYF. The DNA of the CDR3 is TGCGCCAGCAGCCAACACTTGGCCGGGGAGACCCAGTACTTC.

The J gene is TRBJ2-1, the V gene TRBV19; 11 nucleotides match TRBD2. J gave up 5 bases and V 4 bases, and 10 bases lay outside the gene matches. This CDR3 region has 17 residues. CDR1 LNHDA and CDR2 SQIVND come from the germline V gene (reference sequence). CDR3 nucleotides: TGTGCCAGTAGTAACCACAAAACTAGCGGGAGTGACAATGAGCAGTTCTTC. It translates to CASSNHKTSGSDNEQFF.

The chain employs TRBV6-6 and TRBJ1-2, with D unclear. Between the trimmed V and J ends, which lost 4 bases and 2 bases, there was a span of 8 bases. The V gene's germline CDR1 is MNHNY and CDR2 SVGAGI (reference sequence). The CDR3 runs to 13 residues. The chain's CDR3 is CASSSTKNYGYTF. The CDR3 DNA follows: TGTGCCAGCAGTTCGACAAAGAACTATGGCTACACCTTC.

The chain combines TRBV10-3 with TRBJ2-5; a weak D match, TRBD1 (6 bases). Per germline, CDR1 ENHRY and CDR2 SYGVKD. Trimming cost V 1 base and J 1 base, with 7 bases left between them. The CDR3 sequence is 14 residues long. CDR3 DNA sequence: TGTGCCATCAGTGAGTTAGGGGGCCAAGAGACCCAGTACTTC. Amino acid sequence: CAISELGGQETQYF.

The chain has TRBV25-1 and TRBJ1-2; 12 nucleotides line up with TRBD1. The CDR3 is 16 residues long. Germline-derived CDR1 and CDR2 are MGHDK and SYGVNS. V lost 4 bases to trimming and J lost 3 bases; unmatched junction nucleotides: 6. CDR3 amino acids: CASSVAGTGGYYGYTF. The CDR3, as DNA: TGTGCCAGCAGTGTCGCCGGGACAGGGGGCTACTATGGCTACACCTTC.

The chain couples TRBV4-3 to TRBJ1-3; 12 bases align to TRBD1. CDR1 is LGHNA and CDR2 is YSLEER in the germline V gene. Trimming removed 4 bases from V and 8 bases from J; junction bases left unmatched: 12. The CDR3 has 17 residues. CDR3 DNA sequence: TGCGCCAGCAGCCCGACCCCATCGGGACAGGGGGCGCACACCATATATTTT. Protein: CASSPTPSGQGAHTIYF.

The chain joins TRBV7-2 to TRBJ1-5; unclear D gene. This CDR3 contains 13 residues. Per germline, CDR1 SGHTA and CDR2 FQGNSA. V was trimmed by 6 bases and J by 4 bases, leaving 10 bases between them. CDR3 protein: CASSRSVNQPQHF. Written as DNA, the CDR3 is TGTGCCAGCAGTCGGTCGGTAAATCAGCCCCAGCATTTT. Complete variable domain (other parts from reference TRBV7-2 and TRBJ1-5): GAGVSQSPSNKVTEKGKDVELRCDPISGHTALYWYRQSLGQGLEFLIYFQGNSAPDKSGLPSDRFSAERTGGSVSTLTIQRTQQEDSAVYLCASSRSVNQPQHFGDGTRLSIL.

The V and J genes are TRBV7-3 and TRBJ1-1; TRBD1 matches at 7 bases. From germline, CDR1 is SGHTA and CDR2 FQGTGA. The CDR3 spans 15 residues. The V and J ends lost 5 bases and 1 base, in that order; junction bases with no gene match: 7. CDR3 nucleotide sequence: TGTGCCAGCAGCCCCACGACAGGGAGGAACACTGAAGCTTTCTTT. Translated: CASSPTTGRNTEAFF.

The chain employs TRBV30 and TRBJ2-5; 9 bases align to TRBD1. CDR3 length equals 14 residues. Trimming removed 2 bases from V and 2 bases from J; junction bases left unmatched: 3. Germline assignment: CDR1 GTSNPN and CDR2 SVGIG (reference sequence). DNA of the CDR3: TGTGCCTGGAGTCTCGGACAGGGGCAAGAGACCCAGTACTTC. This codes for CAWSLGQGQETQYF.

This sequence joins TRBV5-1 and TRBJ1-3, with TRBD1 matching 10 bases. The CDR3 consists of 16 residues. Germline V gives CDR1 SGHRS, CDR2 YFSETQ. V dropped 0 bases and J dropped 4; count of bases not matched to a gene: 4. The CDR3 loop reads CASSLGDRGTGNTIYF. The CDR3 region has the DNA TGCGCCAGCAGCTTGGGGGACAGGGGAACAGGAAACACCATATATTTT. The whole variable domain, remainder taken from reference TRBV5-1 and TRBJ1-3, is KAGVTQTPRYLIKTRGQQVTLSCSPISGHRSVSWYQQTPGQGLQFLFEYFSETQRNKGNFPGRFSGRQFSNSRSEMNVSTLELGDSALYLCASSLGDRGTGNTIYFGEGSWLTVV.

The V gene is TRBV7-2, the J gene TRBJ2-3, with a weak D call TRBD2 (6 bases). Germline V gene data show CDR1 as SGHTA and CDR2 as FQGNSA. Deletions cut 5 bases from V and 0 bases from J, with 6 bases between. This CDR3 is 13 amino acids long. CDR3 amino acids: CASSGTSTDTQYF. The DNA of the CDR3 is TGTGCCAGCAGCGGGACTAGCACAGATACGCAGTATTTT.

A few counts support this clone. J is TRBJ2-5 and V is TRBV7-2, with TRBD2 identical over 9 bases. Germline CDR1 is SGHTA and CDR2 is FQGNSA. With V trimmed by 2 bases and J by 4 bases, 8 bases remained unmatched. The CDR3 extends over 16 amino acids. CDR3 amino acids: CASSLYGTSIRETQYF. CDR3 in DNA: TGTGCCAGCAGCTTATACGGGACTAGCATAAGAGAGACCCAGTACTTC. The entire variable domain, with the rest obtained from reference TRBV7-2 and TRBJ2-5, is as follows: GAGVSQSPSNKVTEKGKDVELRCDPISGHTALYWYRQSLGQGLEFLIYFQGNSAPDKSGLPSDRFSAERTGGSVSTLTIQRTQQEDSAVYLCASSLYGTSIRETQYFGPGTRLLVL.

V is TRBV5-1 and J is TRBJ2-7; TRBD2 is a possible D gene (5 bases). The V and J ends lost 0 bases and 0 bases respectively, with 10 bases between them. Germline CDR1 SGHRS, CDR2 YFSETQ. The CDR3 has 15 amino acids. The CDR3 DNA is TGCGCCAGCAGCTTGGCCGGCGGGCGCTCCTACGAGCAGTACTTC. Translated, it gives CASSLAGGRSYEQYF.

The chain uses TRBV4-3 and TRBJ2-7; 8 bases align to TRBD1. Trimming removed 0 bases from V and 5 bases from J; junction bases left unmatched: 9. The CDR3 runs 16 residues. CDR1 is LGHNA, CDR2 YSLEER, per germline. This chain's CDR3 is CASSQDWTGSVHEQYF. In DNA, the CDR3 is TGCGCCAGCAGCCAAGATTGGACAGGGAGTGTTCACGAGCAGTACTTC.

CDR3 nucleotides: TGTGCCAGCAGCCTGACAGGGGGCTACGAGCAGTACTTC. Its translation is CASSLTGGYEQYF. The chain carries TRBV27 and TRBJ2-7; TRBD1 aligns across 9 bases. J gave up 3 bases and V 6 bases, and 3 bases lay outside the gene matches. CDR3 size: 13 residues. Germline V lookup: CDR1 MNHEY, CDR2 SMNVEV (reference sequence).

The CDR3 DNA sequence: TGCGCCAGCAGTCAATCGTATTCCAATAGCGGGAGTCTCACAGATACGCAGTATTTT. Encoded protein: CASSQSYSNSGSLTDTQYF. The chain joins TRBV23-1 to TRBJ2-3; TRBD2 aligns across 9 bases. TRBV23-1 is labeled an ORF, and its function is uncertain. This CDR3 has 19 amino acids. The V gene end was trimmed by 0 bases and the J gene end by 2 bases; junction bases not matched to a gene: 12.

This rearrangement joins TRBV9 to TRBJ2-2; TRBD2 matches 8 bases. Germline-derived CDR1 and CDR2 are SGDLS and YYNGEE. The CDR3 is made up of 15 amino acids. V dropped 4 bases and J dropped 2; count of bases not matched to a gene: 4. The CDR3 bases are TGTGCCAGCAGCCCCAGCGGGGGCAACACCGGGGAGCTGTTTTTT. Amino acid sequence: CASSPSGGNTGELFF.

About this clone: The germline gene is not matched at one end of the junction; a read error may be the cause. The rearrangement uses TRBV18 and TRBJ2-7; tentative D call: TRBD1 (6 bases). Per germline, CDR1 KGHSH and CDR2 LQKENI. CDR3 length: 14 residues. The CDR3 sequence is CASSPGHPSDEQYF. The CDR3 DNA follows: TGTGCCAGCTCACCGGGACACCCCTCCGACGAGCAGTACTTC.

V is TRBV5-1 and J is TRBJ1-1; no firm D call. Trimming shortened V by 3 bases and J by 1 base, and 7 bases separated the two germline ends. The germline gives CDR1 SGHRS, CDR2 YFSETQ. This CDR3 region has 13 residues. The CDR3 DNA reads TGCGCCAGCAGCTCGGAGGGGAACACTGAAGCTTTCTTT. Its protein product is CASSSEGNTEAFF.

V is TRBV4-1 and J is TRBJ1-1; tentatively, D is TRBD1 (5 bases). From germline, CDR1 is MGHRA and CDR2 YSYEKL. The CDR3 runs to 13 residues. V was shortened by 6 bases and J by 5 bases, with 13 bases between the two germline ends. The CDR3 region has the DNA TGCGCCAGCAGTTCCCCAGGGTGGACTGAAGCTTTCTTT. This codes for CASSSPGWTEAFF.

V is TRBV27 and J is TRBJ2-3; tentatively, D is TRBD1 (6 bases). The germline CDR1 and CDR2 sequences are MNHEY and SMNVEV (reference sequence). CDR3 length: 12 residues. Trimming cost V 9 bases and J 5 bases, with 12 bases left between them. CDR3 bases: TGTGCCAGTGGGACACGGGTAGATACGCAGTATTTT. It is translated as CASGTRVDTQYF.

This rearrangement joins TRBV5-8 to TRBJ1-4; a possible D gene is TRBD1 (6 bases). CDR3 length equals 13 residues. Germline CDR1 is SGHTS and CDR2 is YDEGEE. V was cut by 1 base and J by 8 bases, with 9 bases left in between. The CDR3 DNA follows: TGTGCCAGCAGCTTGATCAGGGGAGAAAAACTGTTTTTT. Protein: CASSLIRGEKLFF.

In its sample, this clone was seen once. In nucleotides, the CDR3 is TGCGCCAGCAGCTTGGGGACAGGGGGAGAGCAGTACTTC. Protein product: CASSLGTGGEQYF. The genes are TRBV5-1 and TRBJ2-7; 10 bases are a match to TRBD1. Per germline, CDR1 SGHRS and CDR2 YFSETQ. The CDR3 contains 13 residues. Trimming cost V 0 bases and J 7 bases; bases outside gene matches: 1.

The chain employs TRBV24-1 and TRBJ2-5; 11 bases agree with TRBD1. Germline CDR1 and CDR2: KGHDR and SFDVKD. This CDR3 has 16 amino acids. J was trimmed by 3 bases and V by 2 bases; bases with no gene match: 4. The DNA for the CDR3 is TGTGCCACCAGTGATTCCAGGACAGGGGGCAAAGAGACCCAGTACTTC. Its translation is CATSDSRTGGKETQYF.

The table lists this clone with a count of one. This rearrangement joins TRBV3-1 (or the pseudogene TRBV3-2) to TRBJ2-7; 8 nucleotides match TRBD1. V shed 4 bases and J 4 bases; nucleotides not matched to a gene: 9. Germline values: CDR1 LGHDT, CDR2 YNNKEL (reference sequence). There are 15 residues in the CDR3. The chain's CDR3 is CASSRGQGSMYEQYF. The CDR3 nucleotides are TGTGCCAGCAGCCGCGGACAGGGTTCCATGTACGAGCAGTACTTC.